The T cell receptor beta chain under discussion was sequenced for a study of CD8 T cells in Susac syndrome. An input of roughly 0.45 to 1 ug of RNA was subjected to reverse transcription using random hexamers. Amplification of TCR beta CDR3 spanned 54 Vbeta and 13 Jbeta via immunoSEQ multiplex PCR. TCRdb fed the immunoSEQ multiplex PCR reads into MiXCR, producing one record per CDR3 protein. The table includes hundreds of thousands of distinct CDR3 sequences, approximately 94% detected once. This CDR3 is 13 amino acids long. Trimming shortened V by 6 bases and J by 1 base, and 10 bases separated the two germline ends. CDR1 is SGHNT and CDR2 is YYREEE in the germline V gene (reference sequence).

Sequencing was done on a sample of CD4+ T cells from PBMCs. This receptor was identified in a human donor with Susac syndrome. The J gene is TRBJ1-1, the V gene TRBV5-4, with D perhaps matching TRBD1 (5 bases). The CDR3, as DNA: TGTGCCAGCACCCTAACAGGGAACACTGAAGCTTTCTTT. It translates to CASTLTGNTEAFF.